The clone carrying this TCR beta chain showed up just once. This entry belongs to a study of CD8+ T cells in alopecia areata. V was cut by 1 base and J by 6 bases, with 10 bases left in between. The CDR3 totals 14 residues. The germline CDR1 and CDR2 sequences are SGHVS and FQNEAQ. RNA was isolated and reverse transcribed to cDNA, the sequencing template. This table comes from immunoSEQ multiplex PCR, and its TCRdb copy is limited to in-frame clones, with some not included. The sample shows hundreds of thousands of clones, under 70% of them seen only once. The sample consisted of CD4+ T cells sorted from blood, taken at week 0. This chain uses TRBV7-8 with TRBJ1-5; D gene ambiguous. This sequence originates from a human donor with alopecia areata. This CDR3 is CASSLETPLQPQHF. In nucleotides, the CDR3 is TGTGCCAGCAGCTTAGAAACCCCCCTTCAGCCCCAGCATTTT.